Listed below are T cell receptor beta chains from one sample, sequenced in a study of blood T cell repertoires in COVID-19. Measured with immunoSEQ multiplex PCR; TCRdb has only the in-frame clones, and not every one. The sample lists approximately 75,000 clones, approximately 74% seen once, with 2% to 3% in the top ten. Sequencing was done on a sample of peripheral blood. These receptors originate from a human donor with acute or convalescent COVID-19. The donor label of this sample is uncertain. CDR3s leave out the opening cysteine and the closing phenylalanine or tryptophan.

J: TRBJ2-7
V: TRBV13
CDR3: ASMRGNEQY

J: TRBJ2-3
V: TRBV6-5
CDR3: ASSSGSGTDTQY

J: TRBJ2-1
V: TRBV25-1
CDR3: AIESGSADEQF

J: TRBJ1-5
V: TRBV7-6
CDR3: ASSLSVSDNQPQH

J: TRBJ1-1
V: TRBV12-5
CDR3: ASGLGDRSTNTEAF

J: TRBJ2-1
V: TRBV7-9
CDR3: ASSLKTEYNEQF

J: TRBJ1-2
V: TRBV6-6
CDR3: ASSRLTGRKANYGYT

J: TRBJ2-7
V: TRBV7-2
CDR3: ASSLLLAGATEQY

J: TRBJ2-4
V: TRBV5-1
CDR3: ASRSDGILAKNIQY

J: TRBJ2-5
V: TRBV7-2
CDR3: ASSLSSSGRSQETQY

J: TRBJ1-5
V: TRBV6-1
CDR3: ASSEFRQPQH

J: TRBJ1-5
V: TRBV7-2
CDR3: ASSLDSFGNQPQH

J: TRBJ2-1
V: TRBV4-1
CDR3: ASNFAGTGSYNEQF

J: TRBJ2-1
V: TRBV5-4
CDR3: ASSFLGENNEQF

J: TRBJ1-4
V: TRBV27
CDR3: ASRTGVEKLF

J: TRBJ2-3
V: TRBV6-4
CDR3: ASSSGTGNTDTQY

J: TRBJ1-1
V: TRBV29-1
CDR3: SVEGRQFNGQAF

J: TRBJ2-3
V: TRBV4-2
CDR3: ASSQVGSGGVIDTQY

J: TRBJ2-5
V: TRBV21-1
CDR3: ASSYGGCEWETQY

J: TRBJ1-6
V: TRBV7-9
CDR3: ASSRTGGNSPLH

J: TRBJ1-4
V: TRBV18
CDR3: ASSPVRSADGGEKLF

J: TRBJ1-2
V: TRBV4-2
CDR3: ASSPTFLANYGYT

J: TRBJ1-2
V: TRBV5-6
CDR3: ASSVRPIQGAVGYT

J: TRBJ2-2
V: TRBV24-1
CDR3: ATQPGQVNTGELF

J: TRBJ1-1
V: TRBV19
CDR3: ASSPTSGRGESRKNIAF

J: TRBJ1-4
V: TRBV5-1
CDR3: ASSGLGHTNEKLF

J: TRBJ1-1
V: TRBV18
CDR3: ASSPGQMNTEAF

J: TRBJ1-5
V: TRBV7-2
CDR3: ASSQSGTNRQPQH

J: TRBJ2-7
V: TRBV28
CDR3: ASSLPTSGRAYEQY

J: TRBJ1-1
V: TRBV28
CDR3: ASTRTEAF

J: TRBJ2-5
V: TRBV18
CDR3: ASSPTDRGETQY

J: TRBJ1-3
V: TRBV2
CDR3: ASSGQGVGGNTIY

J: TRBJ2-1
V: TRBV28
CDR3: ASSPGATVGEQF

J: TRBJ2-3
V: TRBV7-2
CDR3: ASSLLGTGEDTQY

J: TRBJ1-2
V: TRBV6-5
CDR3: ASRDGGYGYT

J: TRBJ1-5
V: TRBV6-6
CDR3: ASSPAGGSNQPQH

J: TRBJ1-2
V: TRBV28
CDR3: ASSKRVAGGYT

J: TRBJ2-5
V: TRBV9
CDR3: ASSPGTNERGETQY

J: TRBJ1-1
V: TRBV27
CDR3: ASSPGGAVEAF

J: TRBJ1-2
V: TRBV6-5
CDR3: ASKDSPVAWGYT

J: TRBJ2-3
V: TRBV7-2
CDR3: ASSPTSGTDTQY

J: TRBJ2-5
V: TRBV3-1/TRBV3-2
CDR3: ASSQPLPGTRVGTQY

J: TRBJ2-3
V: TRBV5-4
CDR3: ASSTRTVPSSTDTQY

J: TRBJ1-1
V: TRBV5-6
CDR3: ASSLPGAEAF

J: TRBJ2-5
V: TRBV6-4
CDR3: ASSGDLGETQY

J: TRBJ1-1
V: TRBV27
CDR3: ASSPAAPGQKAF

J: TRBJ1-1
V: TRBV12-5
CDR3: ASGLGRGEAF

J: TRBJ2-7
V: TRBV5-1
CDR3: ASSGGTGPTYEQY

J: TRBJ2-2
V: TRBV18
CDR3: ASSPPYRGRTGELF

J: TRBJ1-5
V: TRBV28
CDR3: GTGGGGNQPQH

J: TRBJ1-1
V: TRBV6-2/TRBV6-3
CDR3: ASSSLVEAF

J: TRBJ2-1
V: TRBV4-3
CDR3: ASSQSGSPYNEQF

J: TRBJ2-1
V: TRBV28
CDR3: ASSEVGTYNEQF

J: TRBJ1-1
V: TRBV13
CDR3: ASSLGLTAEAF

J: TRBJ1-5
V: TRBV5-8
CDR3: ASRSDRYQPQH